The clone carrying this T cell receptor (beta chain) showed up many times. Its antigen is unknown. The CDR3 loop spans 13 amino acids. Germline CDR1 reads MNHNS; CDR2 reads SASEGT. Trimming took 7 bases from V and 5 from J, leaving 12 bases between them. The data are from a study of T-cell reconstitution after alpha-beta-depleted transplantation in children. A TCRbeta library incorporating unique molecular identifiers was prepared. MiXCR, applied by TCRdb to the PCR reads, yields one record per CDR3 protein. This table holds 250,000 or so distinct CDR3 sequences, around 8% found once. Study observations and caveats: In some patients, recipient T cells and intrathymic progenitors surviving conditioning explained high day-60 diversity. Alpha-beta T cells present about two months after transplant were reported to originate from several hundred expanded graft clones.

The clonotype comes from a male patient between 5 and 17 years old who had a stem cell transplant for acute lymphoblastic leukemia, so the T cells may come from the graft donor. The specimen comprised PBMCs, mostly from graft donor cells, sampled 180 days after TCRalphabeta/CD19-depleted stem cell transplant. The rearrangement joins TRBV6-1 to TRBJ1-5; no reliable D call. The CDR3 loop reads CASTLGQDQPQHF. CDR3 DNA: TGTGCCAGCACCCTCGGGCAGGATCAGCCCCAGCATTTT.